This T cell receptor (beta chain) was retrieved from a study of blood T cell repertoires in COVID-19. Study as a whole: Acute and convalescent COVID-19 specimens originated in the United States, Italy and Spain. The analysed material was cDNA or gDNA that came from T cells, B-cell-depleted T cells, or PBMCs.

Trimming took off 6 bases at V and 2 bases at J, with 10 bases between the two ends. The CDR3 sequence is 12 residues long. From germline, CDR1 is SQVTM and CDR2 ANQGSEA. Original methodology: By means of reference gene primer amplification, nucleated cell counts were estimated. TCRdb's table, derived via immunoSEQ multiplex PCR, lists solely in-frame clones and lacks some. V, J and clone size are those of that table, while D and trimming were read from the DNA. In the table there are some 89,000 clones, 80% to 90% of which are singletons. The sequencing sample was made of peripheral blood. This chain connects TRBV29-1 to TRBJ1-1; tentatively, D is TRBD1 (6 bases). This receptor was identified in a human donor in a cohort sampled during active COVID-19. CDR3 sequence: CSVIQGNTEAFF. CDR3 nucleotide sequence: TGCAGCGTGATACAGGGTAACACTGAAGCTTTCTTT. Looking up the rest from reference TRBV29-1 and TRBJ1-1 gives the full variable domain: SAVISQKPSRDICQRGTSLTIQCQVDSQVTMMFWYRQQPGQSLTLIATANQGSEATYESGFVIDKFPISRPNLTFSTLTVSNMSPEDSSIYLCSVIQGNTEAFFGQGTRLTVV.